This TCR beta chain was captured in a study of blood T cell repertoires in COVID-19. On the study more broadly: In each case, the material was cDNA or gDNA derived from T cells, B-cell-depleted T cells, or PBMCs.

Method: immunoSEQ multiplex PCR; TCRdb's copy keeps in-frame clones and lacks some. The table records about 470,000 clones, around 90% of them present only once. Germline CDR1 SNHLY, CDR2 FYNNEI. V was trimmed by 8 bases and J by 5 bases, leaving 15 bases between them. The CDR3 covers 13 residues. About this clone itself: Other DNA sequences within the sample encode an identical CDR3.

The sequenced sample consisted of PBMCs or T cells enriched from blood (not recorded which). This chain connects TRBV2 to TRBJ2-5, with D perhaps TRBD2 (7 bases). This TCR came from a woman younger than 35 who had recovered from COVID-19. The CDR3 protein is CASLRGAGETQYF. CDR3 nucleotide sequence: TGTGCCAGCCTTCGGGGGGCCGGGGAGACCCAGTACTTC. Full variable domain (missing parts from reference TRBV2 and TRBJ2-5): EPEVTQTPSHQVTQMGQEVILRCVPISNHLYFYWYRQILGQKVEFLVSFYNNEISEKSEIFDDQFSVERPDGSNFTLKIRSTKLEDSAMYFCASLRGAGETQYFGPGTRLLVL.